Presented here are 5 T cell receptor beta chains from one specimen sequenced in a study of blood T cell repertoires in COVID-19. Only in-frame clones appear in the TCRdb table, and some are missing; sequencing was by immunoSEQ multiplex PCR. The table records some 200,000 clones, 86% of them present only once. Sequenced: peripheral blood. These receptors came from a woman aged 70-85 years with acute or convalescent COVID-19.

This chain connects TRBV6-5 to TRBJ1-2, with 7 bases identical to TRBD1. There are 14 residues in the CDR3. Germline CDR1 MNHEY, CDR2 SVGAGI. Unmatched junction bases numbered 11, after V lost 7 bases and J lost 6 bases. The CDR3 here is CASTAVGQGDGYTF. Written as DNA, the CDR3 is TGTGCCAGCACCGCCGTGGGGCAGGGGGATGGCTACACCTTC.

The chain uses TRBV20-1 and TRBJ1-5; TRBD1 aligns across 8 bases. The germline V gene encodes CDR1 DFQATT and CDR2 SNEGSKA (reference sequence). The J segment lost 6 bases and the V segment lost 3 bases, leaving 10 bases of the junction unmatched. The CDR3 totals 15 residues. The CDR3 DNA sequence: TGCAGTGCTAGTACCGGGACAGGAGGCGCTCAGCCCCAGCATTTT. Protein sequence: CSASTGTGGAQPQHF.

V usage is TRBV11-2 and J usage is TRBJ2-1, with D hard to call. V gave up 5 bases and J gave up 9 bases, with 26 bases separating them. The length of the CDR3 is 17 residues. Germline values: CDR1 SGHAT, CDR2 FQNNGV. CDR3 region: CASSHLTNSPPGSEQFF. CDR3 in DNA: TGTGCCAGCAGCCACCTCACCAACTCCCCCCCTGGTAGTGAGCAGTTCTTC.

Turning to this clone: The junction differs from germline at one of its ends, possibly a read error. J is TRBJ2-5 and V is TRBV3-1 (or the pseudogene TRBV3-2); 10 bases fit TRBD2. This CDR3 comprises 15 residues. Germline-derived CDR1 and CDR2 are LGHDT and YNNKEL (reference sequence). CDR3 residues: CASSQPSGRAGGENF. CDR3 nucleotide sequence: TGTGCCAGCAGCCAACCGAGCGGGAGGGCCGGGGGGGAGAACTTC.

This clone has just a few counts. The V and J genes are TRBV4-1 and TRBJ1-4; D is perhaps TRBD1 (5 bases). V was clipped by 0 bases and J by 8 bases, with 10 bases between them. The CDR3 is 14 residues long. Germline V gene sequence: CDR1 MGHRA, CDR2 YSYEKL. Here the CDR3 DNA reads TGCGCCAGCAGCCAAGACAATGACAGAGAAAAACTGTTTTTT. It translates to CASSQDNDREKLFF.